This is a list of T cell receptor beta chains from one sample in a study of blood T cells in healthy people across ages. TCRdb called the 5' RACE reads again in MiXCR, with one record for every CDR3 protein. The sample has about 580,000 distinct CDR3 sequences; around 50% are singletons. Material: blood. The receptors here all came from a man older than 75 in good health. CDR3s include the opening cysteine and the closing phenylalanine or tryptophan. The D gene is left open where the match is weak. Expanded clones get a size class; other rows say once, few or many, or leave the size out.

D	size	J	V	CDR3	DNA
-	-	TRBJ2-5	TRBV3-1	CASSPRPAVMETQYF	TGTGCCAGCAGCCCCAGGCCAGCGGTTATGGAGACCCAGTACTTC
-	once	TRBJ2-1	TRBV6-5	CASSRDPRGNELYF	TGTGCCAGCAGTCGGGACCCAAGGGGAAATGAGCTGTACTTC
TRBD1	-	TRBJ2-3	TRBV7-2	CASSYRTGTGGMAQYF	TGTGCCAGCAGCTACCGGACAGGGACGGGCGGGATGGCGCAGTATTTT
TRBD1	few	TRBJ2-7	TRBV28	CASSPPGQGHEQYF	TGTGCCAGCAGTCCCCCGGGACAGGGACACGAGCAGTACTTC
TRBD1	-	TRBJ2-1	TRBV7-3	CASSPRQGTDEQFF	TGTGCCAGCAGCCCCCGACAGGGGACCGATGAGCAGTTCTTC
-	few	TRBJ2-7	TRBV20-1	CSARVRELEEQYF	TGCAGTGCTAGGGTCAGGGAGCTTGAAGAGCAGTACTTC
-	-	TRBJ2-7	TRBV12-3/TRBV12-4	CASSFYRGGYEQYF	TGTGCCAGCAGTTTTTACAGGGGAGGCTACGAGCAGTACTTC
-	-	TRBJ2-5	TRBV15	CATSIHGGETQYF	TGTGCCACCAGCATACACGGCGGAGAGACCCAGTACTTC
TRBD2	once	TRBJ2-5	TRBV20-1	CSARVLTSGGNEQYF	TGCAGTGCTAGGGTTCTCACTAGCGGAGGCAATGAGCAGTACTTC
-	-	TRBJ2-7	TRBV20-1	CSARGGPTYEQYF	TGCAGTGCTAGAGGCGGGCCAACCTACGAGCAGTACTTC
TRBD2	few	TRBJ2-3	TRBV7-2	CASSLVGTSSLDTQYF	TGTGCCAGCAGCTTAGTAGGGACTAGCTCCCTGGATACGCAGTATTTT
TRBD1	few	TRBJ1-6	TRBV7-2	CASSSTGGFYNSPLHF	TGTGCCAGCAGCTCTACAGGGGGCTTCTATAATTCACCCCTCCACTTT
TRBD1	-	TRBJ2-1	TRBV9	CASSASGGDYNEQFF	TGTGCCAGCAGCGCTTCAGGGGGCGATTACAATGAGCAGTTCTTC
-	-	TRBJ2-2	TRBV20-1	CSARGADTGELFF	TGCAGTGCTAGAGGGGCGGACACCGGGGAGCTGTTTTTT
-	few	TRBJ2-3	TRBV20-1	CSARDSRGALDTQYF	TGCAGTGCTAGAGATAGCCGAGGGGCCCTGGATACGCAGTATTTT
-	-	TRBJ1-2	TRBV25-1	CASSEQNYGYTF	TGTGCCAGCAGTGAACAGAACTATGGCTACACCTTC
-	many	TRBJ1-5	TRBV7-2	CASSLSRGLQPQHF	TGTGCCAGCAGCTTATCGCGGGGGCTTCAGCCCCAGCATTTT
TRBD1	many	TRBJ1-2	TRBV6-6	CASSYSITGGGRGYTF	TGTGCCAGCAGTTACTCTATTACAGGGGGCGGAAGGGGCTACACCTTC
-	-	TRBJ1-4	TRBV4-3	CASSSGLSDGEKLFF	TGCGCCAGCAGCTCCGGGCTCTCCGACGGCGAAAAACTGTTTTTT
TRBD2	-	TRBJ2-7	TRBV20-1	CSAIGLAASYEQYF	TGCAGTGCTATAGGACTAGCGGCTTCCTACGAGCAGTACTTC
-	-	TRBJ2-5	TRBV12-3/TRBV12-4	CASSFGTNQETQYF	TGTGCCAGCAGTTTTGGGACCAACCAAGAGACCCAGTACTTC
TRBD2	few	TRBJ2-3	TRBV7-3	CASSGPGLAGRTQYF	TGTGCCAGCAGCGGTCCGGGACTAGCGGGAAGGACGCAGTATTTT
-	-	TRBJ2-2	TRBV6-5	CAGAMNTGELFF	TGTGCCGGCGCTATGAACACCGGGGAGCTGTTTTTT
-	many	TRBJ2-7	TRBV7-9	CASSPYNEQYF	TGTGCCAGCAGCCCCTACAACGAGCAGTACTTC
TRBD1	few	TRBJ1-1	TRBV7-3	CASSSTGGSHEAFF	TGTGCCAGCAGCTCTACAGGGGGCTCCCATGAAGCTTTCTTT
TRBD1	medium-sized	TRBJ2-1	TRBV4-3	CASSQTGNEQFF	TGCGCCAGCAGCCAGACAGGGAATGAGCAGTTCTTC